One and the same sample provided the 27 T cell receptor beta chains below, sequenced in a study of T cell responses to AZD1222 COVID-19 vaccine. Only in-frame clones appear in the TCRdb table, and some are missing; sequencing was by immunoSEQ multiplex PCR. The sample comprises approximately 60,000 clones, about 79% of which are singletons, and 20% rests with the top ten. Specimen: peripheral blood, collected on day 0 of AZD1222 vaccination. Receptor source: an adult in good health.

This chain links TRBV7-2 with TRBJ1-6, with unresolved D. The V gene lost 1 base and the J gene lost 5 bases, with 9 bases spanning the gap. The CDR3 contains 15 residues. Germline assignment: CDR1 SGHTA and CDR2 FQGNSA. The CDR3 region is CASSLVLSDNSPLHF. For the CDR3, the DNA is TGTGCCAGCAGCTTAGTGTTGTCGGATAATTCACCCCTCCACTTT.

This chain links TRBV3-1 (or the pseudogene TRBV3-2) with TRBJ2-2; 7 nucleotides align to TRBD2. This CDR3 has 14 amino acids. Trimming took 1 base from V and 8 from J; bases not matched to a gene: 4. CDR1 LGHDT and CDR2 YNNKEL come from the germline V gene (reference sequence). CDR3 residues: CASSQVTSRGELFF. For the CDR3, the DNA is TGTGCCAGCAGCCAAGTGACTAGCAGGGGGGAGCTGTTTTTT.

CDR3 nucleotide sequence: TGCAGCGTTGTCATGATCAACGAGCAGTACTTC. Translating gives CSVVMINEQYF. This rearrangement joins TRBV29-1 to TRBJ2-7; no clear D gene. Germline-derived CDR1 and CDR2 are SQVTM and ANQGSEA. With 4 bases removed from V and 5 bases from J, the gap between germline ends came to 9 bases. This CDR3 contains 11 residues.

The DNA for the CDR3 is TGTGCCAGCAGTCCGGGGGGGGTCTCCTACAATGAGCAGTTCTTC. This codes for CASSPGGVSYNEQFF. This chain connects TRBV28 to TRBJ2-1; 8 nucleotides agree with TRBD2. Germline V CDR1 and CDR2: MDHEN, SYDVKM. After removal of 5 bases from V and 0 bases from J, the junction contained 3 bases not matched to a gene. The CDR3 has 15 amino acids.

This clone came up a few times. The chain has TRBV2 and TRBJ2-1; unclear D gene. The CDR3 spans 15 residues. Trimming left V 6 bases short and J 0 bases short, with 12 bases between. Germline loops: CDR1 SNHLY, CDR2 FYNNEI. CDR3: CASRKDLPSYNEQFF. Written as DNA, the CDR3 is TGTGCCAGCAGAAAAGATCTACCCTCCTACAATGAGCAGTTCTTC.

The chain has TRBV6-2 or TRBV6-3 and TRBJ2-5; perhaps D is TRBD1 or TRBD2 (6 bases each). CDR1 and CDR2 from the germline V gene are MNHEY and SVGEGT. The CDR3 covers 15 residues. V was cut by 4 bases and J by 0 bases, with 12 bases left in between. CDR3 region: CASSWGAPYQETQYF. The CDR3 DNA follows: TGTGCCAGCAGTTGGGGGGCGCCGTACCAAGAGACCCAGTACTTC.

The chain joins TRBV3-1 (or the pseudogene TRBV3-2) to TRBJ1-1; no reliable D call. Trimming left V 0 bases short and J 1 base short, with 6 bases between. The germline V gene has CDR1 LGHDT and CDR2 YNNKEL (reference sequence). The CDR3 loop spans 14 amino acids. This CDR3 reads CASSQDLANTEAFF. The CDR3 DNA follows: TGTGCCAGCAGCCAAGATCTGGCGAACACTGAAGCTTTCTTT.

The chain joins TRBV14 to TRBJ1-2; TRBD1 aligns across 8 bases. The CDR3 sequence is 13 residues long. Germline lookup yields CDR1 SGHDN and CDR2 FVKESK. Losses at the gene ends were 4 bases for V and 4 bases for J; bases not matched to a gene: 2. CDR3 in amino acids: CASSPDRVYGYTF. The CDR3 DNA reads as TGTGCCAGCAGCCCGGACAGGGTCTATGGCTACACCTTC.

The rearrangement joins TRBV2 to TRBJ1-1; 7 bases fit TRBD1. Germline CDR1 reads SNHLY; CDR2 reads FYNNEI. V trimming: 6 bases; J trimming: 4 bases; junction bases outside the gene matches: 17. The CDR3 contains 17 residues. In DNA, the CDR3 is TGTGCCAGCAGACCTATTTACGTCAGGGGGAAAGGCACTGAAGCTTTCTTT. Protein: CASRPIYVRGKGTEAFF.

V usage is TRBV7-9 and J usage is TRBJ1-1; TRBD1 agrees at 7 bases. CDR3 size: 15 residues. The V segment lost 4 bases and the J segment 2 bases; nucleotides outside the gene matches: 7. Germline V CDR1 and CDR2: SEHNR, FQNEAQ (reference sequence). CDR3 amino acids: CASSSGGGRNTEAFF. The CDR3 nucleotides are TGTGCCAGCAGCTCAGGAGGGGGCCGTAACACTGAAGCTTTCTTT. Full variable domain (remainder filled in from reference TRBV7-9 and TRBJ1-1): DTGVSQNPRHKITKRGQNVTFRCDPISEHNRLYWYRQTLGQGPEFLTYFQNEAQLEKSRLLSDRFSAERPKGSFSTLEIQRTEQGDSAMYLCASSSGGGRNTEAFFGQGTRLTVV.

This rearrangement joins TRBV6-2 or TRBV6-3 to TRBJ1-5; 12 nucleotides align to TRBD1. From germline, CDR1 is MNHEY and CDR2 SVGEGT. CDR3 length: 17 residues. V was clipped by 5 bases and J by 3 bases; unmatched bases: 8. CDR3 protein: CASSIAGQGALNQPQHF. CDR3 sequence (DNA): TGTGCCAGCAGTATCGCGGGACAGGGGGCCCTCAATCAGCCCCAGCATTTT.

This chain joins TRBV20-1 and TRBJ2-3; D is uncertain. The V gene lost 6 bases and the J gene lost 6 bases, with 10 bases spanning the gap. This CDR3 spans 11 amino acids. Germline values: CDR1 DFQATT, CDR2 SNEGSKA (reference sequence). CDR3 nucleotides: TGCAGTGCCGCGACCAGGGATACGCAGTATTTT. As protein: CSAATRDTQYF.

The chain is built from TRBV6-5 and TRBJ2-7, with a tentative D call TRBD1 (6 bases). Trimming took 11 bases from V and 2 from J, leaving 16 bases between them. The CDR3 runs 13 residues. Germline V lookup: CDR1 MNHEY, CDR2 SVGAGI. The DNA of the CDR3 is TGTGCCTACGCAGGGGCACTGCCCTACGAGCAGTACTTC. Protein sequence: CAYAGALPYEQYF.

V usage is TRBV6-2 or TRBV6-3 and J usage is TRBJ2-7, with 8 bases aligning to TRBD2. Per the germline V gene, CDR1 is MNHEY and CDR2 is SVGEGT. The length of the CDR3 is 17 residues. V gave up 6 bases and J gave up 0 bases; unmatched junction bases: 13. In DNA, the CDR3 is TGTGCCAGCAGCCCAAGGCCTAGCGGGTATAGCTCCTACGAGCAGTACGTC. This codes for CASSPRPSGYSSYEQYV.

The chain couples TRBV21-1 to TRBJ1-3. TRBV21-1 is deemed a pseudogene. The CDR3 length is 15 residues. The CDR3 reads CASSYLTISGNTIYF. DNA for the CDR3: TGTGCCAGCAGCTATCTTACCATCTCTGGAAACACCATATATTTT.

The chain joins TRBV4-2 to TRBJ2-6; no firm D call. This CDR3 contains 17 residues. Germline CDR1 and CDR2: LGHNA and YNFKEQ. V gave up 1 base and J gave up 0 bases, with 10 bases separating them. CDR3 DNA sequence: TGTGCCAGCAGCCAAGCGGACCGAGCCTCTGGGGCCAACGTCCTGACTTTC. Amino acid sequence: CASSQADRASGANVLTF.

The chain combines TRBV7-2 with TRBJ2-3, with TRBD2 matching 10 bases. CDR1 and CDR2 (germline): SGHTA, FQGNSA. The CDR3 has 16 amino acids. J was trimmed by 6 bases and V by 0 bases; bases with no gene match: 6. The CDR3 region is CASSLAPAGGLDTQYF. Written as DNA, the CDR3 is TGTGCCAGCAGCTTAGCGCCAGCGGGAGGGTTGGATACGCAGTATTTT.

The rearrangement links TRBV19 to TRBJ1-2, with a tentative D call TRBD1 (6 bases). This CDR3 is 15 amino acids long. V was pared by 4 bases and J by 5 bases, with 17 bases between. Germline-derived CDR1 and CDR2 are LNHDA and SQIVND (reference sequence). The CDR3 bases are TGTGCCAGTAGTACCACAGGGAGGACTACTTATGGCTACACCTTC. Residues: CASSTTGRTTYGYTF. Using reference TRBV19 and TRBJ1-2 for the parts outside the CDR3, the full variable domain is DGGITQSPKYLFRKEGQNVTLSCEQNLNHDAMYWYRQDPGQGLRLIYYSQIVNDFQKGDIAEGYSVSREKKESFPLTVTSAQKNPTAFYLCASSTTGRTTYGYTFGSGTRLTVV.

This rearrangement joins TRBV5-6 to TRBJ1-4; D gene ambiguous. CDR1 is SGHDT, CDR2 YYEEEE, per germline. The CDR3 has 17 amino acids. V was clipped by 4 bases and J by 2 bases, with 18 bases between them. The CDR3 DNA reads TGTGCCAGCAGCCCTCGGACGTATATAGGCACTAATGAAAAACTGTTTTTT. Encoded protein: CASSPRTYIGTNEKLFF.

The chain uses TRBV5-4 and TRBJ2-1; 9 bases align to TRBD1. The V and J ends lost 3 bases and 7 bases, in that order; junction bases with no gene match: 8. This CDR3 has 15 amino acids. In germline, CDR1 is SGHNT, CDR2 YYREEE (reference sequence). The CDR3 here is CASSSNRGLGNEQFF. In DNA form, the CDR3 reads TGTGCCAGCAGCTCTAACAGGGGGCTGGGGAATGAGCAGTTCTTC.

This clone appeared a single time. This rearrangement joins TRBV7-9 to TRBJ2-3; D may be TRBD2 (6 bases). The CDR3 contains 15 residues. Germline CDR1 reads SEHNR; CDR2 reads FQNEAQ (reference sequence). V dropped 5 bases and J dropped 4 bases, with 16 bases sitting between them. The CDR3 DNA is TGTGCCAGCAGCCCCCGAGCCTCGGGGGCAGATACGCAGTATTTT. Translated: CASSPRASGADTQYF.

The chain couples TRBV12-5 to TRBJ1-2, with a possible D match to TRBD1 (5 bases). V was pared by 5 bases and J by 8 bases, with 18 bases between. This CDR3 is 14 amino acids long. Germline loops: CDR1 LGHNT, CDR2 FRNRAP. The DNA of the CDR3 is TGTGCTAGTGGTCGGGACTCCCCCTATGAGGGCTACACCTTC. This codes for CASGRDSPYEGYTF.

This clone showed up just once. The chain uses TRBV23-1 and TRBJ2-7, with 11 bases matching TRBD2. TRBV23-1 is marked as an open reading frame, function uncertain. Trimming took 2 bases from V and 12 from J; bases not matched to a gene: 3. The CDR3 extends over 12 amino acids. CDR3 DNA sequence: TGCGCCAGCAGTCAAATAGCGGGAGGGGGGTACTTC. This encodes CASSQIAGGGYF.

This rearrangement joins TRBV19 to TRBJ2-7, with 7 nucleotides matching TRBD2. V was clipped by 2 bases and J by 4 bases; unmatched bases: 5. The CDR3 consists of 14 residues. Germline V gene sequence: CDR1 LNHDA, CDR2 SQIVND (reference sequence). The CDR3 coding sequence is TGTGCCAGTAGTATAAAGAGCGGGACGTACGAGCAGTACTTC. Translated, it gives CASSIKSGTYEQYF. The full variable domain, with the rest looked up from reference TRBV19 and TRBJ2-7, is DGGITQSPKYLFRKEGQNVTLSCEQNLNHDAMYWYRQDPGQGLRLIYYSQIVNDFQKGDIAEGYSVSREKKESFPLTVTSAQKNPTAFYLCASSIKSGTYEQYFGPGTRLTVT.

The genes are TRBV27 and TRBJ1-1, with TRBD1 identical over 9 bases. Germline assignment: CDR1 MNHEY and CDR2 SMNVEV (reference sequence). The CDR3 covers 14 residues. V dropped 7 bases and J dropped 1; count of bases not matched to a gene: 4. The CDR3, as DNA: TGTGCCAGCAACTCGGGACAGGGGAACACTGAAGCTTTCTTT. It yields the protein CASNSGQGNTEAFF.

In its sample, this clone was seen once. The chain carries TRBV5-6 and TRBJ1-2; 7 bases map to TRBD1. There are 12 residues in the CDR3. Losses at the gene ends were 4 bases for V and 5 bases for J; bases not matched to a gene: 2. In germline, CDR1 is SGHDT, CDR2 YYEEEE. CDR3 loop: CASSTGEYGYTF. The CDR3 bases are TGTGCCAGCAGCACAGGGGAGTATGGCTACACCTTC.

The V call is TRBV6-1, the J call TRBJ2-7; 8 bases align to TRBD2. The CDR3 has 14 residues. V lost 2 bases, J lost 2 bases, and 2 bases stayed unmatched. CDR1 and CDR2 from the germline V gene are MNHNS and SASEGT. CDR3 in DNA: TGTGCCAGCAGTGAAAGCGGGAGAGCCTACGAGCAGTACGTC. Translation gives CASSESGRAYEQYV.